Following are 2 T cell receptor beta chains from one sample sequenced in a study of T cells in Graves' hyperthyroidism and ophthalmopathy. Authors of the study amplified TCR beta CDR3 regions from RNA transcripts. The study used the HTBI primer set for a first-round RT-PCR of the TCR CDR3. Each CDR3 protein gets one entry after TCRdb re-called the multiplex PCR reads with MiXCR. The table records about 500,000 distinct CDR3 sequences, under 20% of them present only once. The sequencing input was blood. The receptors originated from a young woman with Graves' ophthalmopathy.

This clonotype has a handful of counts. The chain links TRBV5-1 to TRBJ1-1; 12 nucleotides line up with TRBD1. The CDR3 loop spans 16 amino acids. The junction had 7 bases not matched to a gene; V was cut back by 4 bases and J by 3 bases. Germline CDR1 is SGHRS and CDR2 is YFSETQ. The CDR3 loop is CASSIGTGGWDTEAFF. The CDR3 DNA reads TGCGCCAGCAGCATTGGGACAGGGGGCTGGGACACTGAAGCTTTCTTT.

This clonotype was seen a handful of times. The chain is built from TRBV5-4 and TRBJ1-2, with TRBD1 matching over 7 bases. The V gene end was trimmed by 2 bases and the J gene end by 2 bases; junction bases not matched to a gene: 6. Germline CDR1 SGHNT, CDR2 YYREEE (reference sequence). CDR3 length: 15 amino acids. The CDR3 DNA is TGTGCCAGCAGCTTAGGGGGCTTTGAGAACTATGGCTACACCTTC. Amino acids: CASSLGGFENYGYTF.